Each of the 20 T cell receptor beta chains below was sequenced from the same sample in a study of cytomegalovirus exposure and HLA in healthy donors. The PCR was carried out with 60 Vbeta primers and 13 Jbeta primers. The table came from immunoSEQ multiplex PCR; TCRdb's copy has only in-frame clones and leaves some out. The data show roughly 190,000 clones, with roughly four fifths seen just once and 2% to 2.5% held by the top ten. Sequenced input: PBMCs. These receptors originate from a woman in her 30s in good health and CMV-seropositive.

The rearrangement uses TRBV12-5 and TRBJ1-2; D is unclear. The germline gives CDR1 LGHNT, CDR2 FRNRAP. Trimming took 0 bases from V and 4 from J, leaving 12 bases between them. This CDR3 contains 15 residues. CDR3 loop: CASGLVIRQIYGYTF. DNA for the CDR3: TGTGCTAGTGGTTTGGTTATCCGACAAATCTATGGCTACACCTTC. Based on the CDR3 plus reference TRBV12-5 and TRBJ1-2, the full variable domain is DARVTQTPRHKVTEMGQEVTMRCQPILGHNTVFWYRQTMMQGLELLAYFRNRAPLDDSGMPKDRFSAEMPDATLATLKIQPSEPRDSAVYFCASGLVIRQIYGYTFGSGTRLTVV.

This clone appeared a few times. This chain's CDR3 is CASTLGQGVTDTQYF. CDR3 nucleotides: TGTGCCAGCACCCTGGGACAGGGGGTGACAGATACGCAGTATTTT. The chain has TRBV6-5 and TRBJ2-3; 11 bases are shared with TRBD1. The CDR3 has 15 amino acids. J gave up 3 bases and V 7 bases, and 6 bases lay outside the gene matches. In germline, CDR1 is MNHEY, CDR2 SVGAGI.

This clone was counted only a few times. The chain joins TRBV6-1 to TRBJ2-5; 7 bases map to TRBD1. This CDR3 comprises 16 residues. Trimming took 4 bases from V and 4 from J; bases not matched to a gene: 12. The germline V gene has CDR1 MNHNS and CDR2 SASEGT. Here the CDR3 reads CASSGQTGRGSETQYF. The CDR3 DNA reads as TGTGCCAGCAGTGGGCAGACAGGGAGAGGTTCAGAGACCCAGTACTTC.

This rearrangement joins TRBV4-3 to TRBJ1-2; tentative D call: TRBD1 (5 bases). Germline loops: CDR1 LGHNA, CDR2 YSLEER. V lost 4 bases to trimming and J lost 2 bases, with 14 bases between them. The CDR3 has 15 amino acids. For the CDR3, the DNA is TGCGCCAGCAGCCCCCTCCTACAGGCAAACTATGGCTACACCTTC. Translating gives CASSPLLQANYGYTF.

The chain combines TRBV14 with TRBJ1-1, with D possibly TRBD1 on 6 matching bases. The CDR3 has 14 amino acids. Trimming took off 2 bases at V and 6 bases at J, with 13 bases between the two ends. Germline CDR1 reads SGHDN; CDR2 reads FVKESK. The CDR3 DNA sequence: TGTGCCAGCAGCCAACAGGGGCCTTCCTCTGAAGCTTTCTTT. It encodes CASSQQGPSSEAFF. The variable domain in full, with the rest retrieved from reference TRBV14 and TRBJ1-1, is EAGVTQFPSHSVIEKGQTVTLRCDPISGHDNLYWYRRVMGKEIKFLLHFVKESKQDESGMPNNRFLAERTGGTYSTLKVQPAELEDSGVYFCASSQQGPSSEAFFGQGTRLTVV.

The CDR3 DNA is TGTGCCAGCAGCCGAGGGGAGGGCCTCTACGAGCAGTACTTC. Translation gives CASSRGEGLYEQYF. This rearrangement joins TRBV9 to TRBJ2-7; 7 nucleotides match TRBD2. The CDR3 runs 14 residues. Germline CDR1 SGDLS, CDR2 YYNGEE. J was trimmed by 3 bases and V by 4 bases; bases with no gene match: 7.

The CDR3 region has the DNA TGTGCCAGCAGCGTAATGGAGGGATCAGGAAACACCATATATTTT. This codes for CASSVMEGSGNTIYF. The rearrangement uses TRBV9 and TRBJ1-3; D remains ambiguous. The ends were cut back, 1 base at V and 4 bases at J, with 12 bases in the middle. In germline, CDR1 is SGDLS, CDR2 YYNGEE. The CDR3 loop spans 15 amino acids.

The rearrangement uses TRBV10-2 and TRBJ2-7, with 9 bases identical to TRBD1. There are 14 residues in the CDR3. Trimming cost V 5 bases and J 7 bases; bases outside gene matches: 9. The germline V gene has CDR1 WSHSY and CDR2 SAAADI. CDR3 sequence: CASSLSGQGREQYF. CDR3 sequence (DNA): TGCGCCAGCAGTCTTTCGGGACAGGGTCGTGAGCAGTACTTC.

This clone turned up a few times. The chain joins TRBV6-1 to TRBJ2-2; possibly TRBD1 for D (6 bases). V shed 4 bases and J shed 4 bases, with 10 bases lying between them. The CDR3 loop spans 14 amino acids. In germline, CDR1 is MNHNS, CDR2 SASEGT. DNA for the CDR3: TGTGCCAGCAGTGTTACAGGGTCCACCGGGGAGCTGTTTTTT. Its protein product is CASSVTGSTGELFF.

The V call is TRBV6-5, the J call TRBJ2-1, with D hard to call. V was shortened by 2 bases and J by 0 bases, with 5 bases between the two germline ends. Germline V gives CDR1 MNHEY, CDR2 SVGAGI. CDR3 length equals 14 residues. The CDR3 bases are TGTGCCAGCAGTTACCATTCCTCCTACAATGAGCAGTTCTTC. It translates to CASSYHSSYNEQFF.

V usage is TRBV7-9 and J usage is TRBJ2-7; possibly TRBD2 for D (6 bases). Germline-derived CDR1 and CDR2 are SEHNR and FQNEAQ (reference sequence). The V end was cut by 4 bases, the J end by 3 bases, with 16 bases between. This CDR3 comprises 15 residues. CDR3 in DNA: TGTGCCAGCAGCTCTGGGACTTCGAAATTCTACGAGCAGTACTTC. It specifies CASSSGTSKFYEQYF.

The CDR3 DNA reads as TGTGCCAGCAGTGACCCCATAGCGGACAGGGGGTGGTACACTGAAGCTTTCTTT. The encoded protein is CASSDPIADRGWYTEAFF. The chain carries TRBV25-1 and TRBJ1-1; 10 nucleotides align to TRBD1. The germline gives CDR1 MGHDK, CDR2 SYGVNS. The ends lost 3 bases at V and 3 bases at J; junction bases unmatched: 13. CDR3 length: 18 amino acids.

The chain recombines TRBV6-6 with TRBJ2-5; 7 bases are shared with TRBD1. This CDR3 has 13 amino acids. Germline CDR1 is MNHNY and CDR2 is SVGAGI (reference sequence). V lost 6 bases and J lost 4; bases outside the gene matches: 5. The DNA of the CDR3 is TGTGCCAGCAGCGACAGGGATGCAGAGACCCAGTACTTC. Translating gives CASSDRDAETQYF.

There are a few counts of this clone. This rearrangement joins TRBV28 to TRBJ1-2; D not resolved. Germline-derived CDR1 and CDR2 are MDHEN and SYDVKM. The CDR3 is 8 amino acids. This CDR3 is CATEGYTF. The CDR3 DNA sequence: TGTGCAACTGAAGGCTACACCTTC.

The chain carries TRBV29-1 and TRBJ2-3; 10 nucleotides match TRBD2. Germline loops: CDR1 SQVTM, CDR2 ANQGSEA. Germline trimming cut 8 bases from V and 4 bases from J; bases unmatched to any gene: 12. CDR3 length: 15 residues. The CDR3 loop is CSTTPSGGAPDTQYF. CDR3 sequence (DNA): TGCAGCACCACCCCCAGCGGGGGGGCCCCAGATACGCAGTATTTT.

J is TRBJ2-1 and V is TRBV7-9; 11 bases map to TRBD2. The J segment lost 8 bases and the V segment lost 2 bases, leaving 14 bases of the junction unmatched. Looked up from germline, CDR1 is SEHNR and CDR2 is FQNEAQ (reference sequence). This CDR3 comprises 18 residues. CDR3 amino acids: CASSLPPRLAGRYDEQFF. CDR3 coding DNA: TGTGCCAGCAGCTTACCCCCGCGACTAGCGGGGAGGTACGATGAGCAGTTCTTC.

CDR3 nucleotide sequence: TGTGCCTGGGGTGGACTGGGCTACACCTTC. This sequence encodes CAWGGLGYTF. The genes are TRBV30 and TRBJ1-2; D remains ambiguous. The germline V and J ends were trimmed by 5 bases and 8 bases, with 9 bases remaining between them. The CDR3 consists of 10 residues. Germline-derived CDR1 and CDR2 are GTSNPN and SVGIG (reference sequence).

The V and J genes are TRBV5-1 and TRBJ1-1; TRBD1 aligns across 7 bases. The V and J ends lost 4 bases and 8 bases, in that order; junction bases with no gene match: 11. Germline CDR1 SGHRS, CDR2 YFSETQ. The CDR3 sequence is 14 residues long. CDR3 residues: CASSPTRQGLEAFF. The CDR3 DNA is TGCGCCAGCAGCCCCACCAGACAGGGCCTCGAAGCTTTCTTT.

The genes are TRBV5-1 and TRBJ1-1; D remains unclear. The CDR3 is 13 residues long. V was pared by 3 bases and J by 4 bases, with 10 bases between. Germline V gives CDR1 SGHRS, CDR2 YFSETQ. This CDR3 is CASSYYGSTEAFF. The CDR3 DNA reads as TGCGCCAGCAGCTACTACGGGAGCACTGAAGCTTTCTTT.

The chain has TRBV7-6 and TRBJ2-6, with a weak D call TRBD2 (6 bases). The CDR3 runs 15 residues. V gave up 1 base and J gave up 7 bases, with 11 bases separating them. The germline CDR1 and CDR2 sequences are SGHVS and FNYEAQ. Here the CDR3 reads CASSLGTGTANVLTF. The CDR3 coding sequence is TGTGCCAGCAGCTTAGGGACCGGGACTGCCAACGTCCTGACTTTC.